This T cell receptor (beta chain) was identified in a study of blood T cell repertoires in COVID-19. Across the whole study: Acute and convalescent COVID-19 specimens originated in the United States, Italy and Spain.

Original processing methods: Reference gene primer amplification yielded estimated nucleated cell counts. The assay was immunoSEQ multiplex PCR, and TCRdb's table has in-frame clones only and misses some. The DNA was the basis for D and trimming; V, J and clone size are from that table. Among tens of thousands of clones, about 81% were seen once, and the ten largest hold 9.5% to 15%. This clone was detected once. Germline V lookup: CDR1 LNHDA, CDR2 SQIVND (reference sequence). V gave up 4 bases and J gave up 3 bases; unmatched junction bases: 7. CDR3 length equals 15 residues. The receptor was derived from a human donor in a cohort sampled during active COVID-19. This chain connects TRBV19 to TRBJ2-7; 9 positions agree with TRBD2. Sequenced input: peripheral blood. The CDR3 loop reads CASSTAGGGDYEQYF. DNA of the CDR3: TGTGCCAGTAGTACCGCTGGCGGGGGGGACTACGAGCAGTACTTC.